This T cell receptor (beta chain) came from a study of blood T cell repertoires in COVID-19. Overall study context: COVID-19 samples from acute and convalescent phases originated in the United States, Italy and Spain. T cells, B-cell-depleted T cells, or PBMCs provided the cDNA or gDNA that served as material.

The junction had 4 bases not matched to a gene; V was cut back by 4 bases and J by 2 bases. The length of the CDR3 is 15 residues. Germline-derived CDR1 and CDR2 are LNHDA and SQIVND (reference sequence). In the authors' methods: Estimates of nucleated cell counts were drawn from the amplification of reference gene primers. Generated by immunoSEQ multiplex PCR, the TCRdb table keeps only in-frame clones and is missing some. V, J and clone size derive from that table, while D and trimming were established from the DNA sequence. This table has 40,000 to 45,000 clones, more than 65% appearing once. The chain recombines TRBV19 with TRBJ1-4; 7 positions agree with TRBD1. This receptor was identified in a man older than 75 with acute or convalescent COVID-19. Sequencing was done on a sample of peripheral blood. The CDR3 loop is CASSTGGLTNEKLFF. The CDR3 bases are TGTGCCAGTAGTACAGGGGGATTGACTAATGAAAAACTGTTTTTT.